This T cell receptor (beta chain) was sequenced for a study of blood T cell repertoires in COVID-19 (dated by TCRdb to about 2020). Looking at the study overall: Collaborator samples came from the United States, Italy and Spain and covered acute and convalescent phases of COVID-19. The prospective study material was composed of cDNA or gDNA derived from T cells, B-cell-depleted T cells, or PBMCs. The samples were drawn from two sources: the first 160 participants of the ongoing ImmuneRACE study, and fewer than 1,500 subjects contributed by 6 global collaborators. The repertoires were released in a freely available public database intended as a resource for research on the immune response to SARS-CoV-2. Deeply sampled blood TCRbeta repertoires from subjects exposed to, actively infected with, or recovered from COVID-19 were included in the dataset. Where available, HLA class I and class II types were taken from metadata supplied by the sample provider and were not determined by assay-based typing. The sample metadata nearly always contained a de-identified subject ID, COVID-19 status, age in years and sex. The research as a whole found: The amount of clinical and demographic metadata varied by source and participant and was provided uncurated.

TCRbeta CDR3 regions were amplified from genomic DNA by means of the immunoSEQ Assay, a bias-controlled multiplex PCR. As for the authors' bioinformatics: The number of nucleated cells in each sample was estimated from the amplification of reference gene primers within the assay. To quantify the absolute abundance of each unique TCRbeta CDR3 rearrangement, sequence reads were collapsed and filtered. Productive Simpson clonality was computed per sample as the square root of Simpson's diversity index over productive rearrangements. Imported from immuneACCESS, the table was reduced by TCRdb to in-frame sequences with V and J called. These copies leave out some clones; in studies compared against another copy, an unresolved V gene accounts for under half, and the cause of the remainder is not known. V and J calls plus clone size are reproduced from that table; the DNA served to infer D and trimming. The sample yields about 300,000 clones; approximately 89% were counted once. The top ten constitute 2.5% to 3.5% of the sample.

CDR1 and CDR2 are drawn from the germline V gene: SNHLY, FYNNEI. V is pared back by 0 bases and J by 2 bases, with 23 bases lying between the germline termini. The cysteine opens and the phenylalanine closes a CDR3 of 19 amino acids. Of the read, only the CDR3 DNA is kept; its 57 bases are in frame from base 1. Worth noting for this clone: No antigen is known for it. No qualities accompany the bases; no much larger clone lies one base away.

Enrolling through a virtual design, the prospective study's participants ranged in age from about 18 to 100 years and lived across around 25 United States geographic areas. In the prospective study, cohorts were assigned on the basis of participant-reported clinical history obtained from a screening survey and a study questionnaire. Exposed participants were defined as having been in contact with someone with a PCR-confirmed or clinician-diagnosed COVID-19 case within 2 weeks of study entry. In the prospective study, mobile phlebotomists collected whole blood, serum and a nasopharyngeal or oropharyngeal swab from each participant. Participants in the prospective study had the option to provide additional blood draws and questionnaires over a roughly 2-month period. Before DNA extraction, blood samples from the prospective study were shipped at room temperature or frozen.

The chain employs TRBV2 and TRBJ2-7; the D gene is possibly TRBD1, with 6 bases matching. The sequence was collected from a woman between 45 and 60 years old who had been exposed to COVID-19. Input material: PBMCs or T cells enriched from blood (not recorded which). The sequence in DNA is TGTGCCAGCAGTGAAGCGATTGTTTTTAGGGGGTCCGCCACCTACGAGCAGTACTTC. Its protein reads: CASSEAIVFRGSATYEQYF. The entire variable domain, with the stretches around the CDR3 drawn from the reference TRBV2 and TRBJ2-7 proteins, is EPEVTQTPSHQVTQMGQEVILRCVPISNHLYFYWYRQILGQKVEFLVSFYNNEISEKSEIFDDQFSVERPDGSNFTLKIRSTKLEDSAMYFCASSEAIVFRGSATYEQYFGPGTRLTVT.